This T cell receptor (beta chain) was found in a study of T cells in localized non-small cell lung cancer (TCRdb year 2020). Some background on the complete study: The study examined T cell repertoires in roughly 240 patients with early-stage NSCLC and compared tumors with uninvolved tumor-adjacent lungs. A mean age of about 66 years was recorded for the NSCLC patients, of whom more than 120 were male and about 100 were female. All 250 or so NSCLC patients in the cohort were treatment-naive and had localized lung tumors that were resected.

The immunoSEQ Assay was used to sequence TCR beta CDR3 regions from DNA. On the authors' methods: To compute T cell density, TCR beta template counts were normalized to usable DNA, which was estimated by amplifying housekeeping genes. Richness was estimated with the preseqR package, extrapolating to 400,000 templates for PBMC samples and 120,000 templates for tissue samples. Clonality was defined as one minus Pielou's evenness. To identify tissue-enriched TCRs, differential abundance testing was run on productive amino-acid clonotypes with a minimum total count of 5 and an alpha of 0.1. The Jaccard Index and the Morisita Overlap Index were used to quantify repertoire overlap between compartments. TCR beta CDR3s were clustered by GLIPH together with public tetramer-defined viral CDR3s, and at least three viral sequences plus V-gene enrichment were required for viral motifs. TCRdb stores this immuneACCESS table with in-frame sequences only. Part of the clones is absent; in the studies checked, under half of the shortfall reflects unresolved V genes, and no reason is known for the rest. For V, J and clone size, that table is used; D and trimming come from the DNA. Here the sample has 6,000 to 8,500 clones; 90% to 95% occur a single time. Of the sample, about 2.9% falls within the top ten clones.

Per the germline V gene, SGHRS is the CDR1 and YFSETQ is the CDR2. V is pruned by 3 bases and J by 0 bases, leaving 6 bases of the junction without a gene match. From cysteine to phenylalanine, the CDR3 is 16 amino acids long. The read is trimmed to its CDR3 DNA, 48 bases read in frame from base 1. At diagnosis, peripheral blood, uninvolved tumor-adjacent lung and tumor were collected and stored as a combination of fresh-frozen and FFPE material. For TCR repertoire profiling, the blood samples were analyzed as peripheral blood mononuclear cells. Notes on this clone: Its antigen is unknown. Base qualities are not at hand, and no much larger clone is one base apart.

The study at large found these results: A median of about 50 of the top 100 tumor clones turned up in the paired uninvolved adjacent lung, and 25 to 35 of those clones also ranked among the top 100 of that same adjacent lung. Because multi-region sequencing of the tumors was not done, intratumor heterogeneity could not be ruled out. Because of the exploratory design, TCR variables were selected using unadjusted p-values without false-discovery rate correction. The highest T cell clonality was observed in uninvolved tumor-adjacent lung, where clonality exceeded that of tumor, suggesting that antigenic responses were more focused in uninvolved tumor-adjacent lung. Longer overall survival was associated with higher blood T cell density, whereas shorter survival was associated with higher adjacent-lung clonality.

This receptor was obtained from a woman aged 40-69 years with stage I lung adenocarcinoma. Recombination linked TRBV5-1 to TRBJ2-5; 9 of the junction bases match TRBD1. Specimen: peripheral blood, collected before any cancer treatment. The encoded CDR3 is CASSSIGQGYQETQYF. At the DNA level, the sequence is TGCGCCAGCAGCTCGATTGGACAGGGGTACCAAGAGACCCAGTACTTC.